The sequence of this T cell receptor (beta chain) was determined in a study of persistence of HIV-infected CD4 T cells. This clone was observed once. The antigen is unknown. The stimulus was an HIV-1 Gag 15-mer peptide pool, 1 ug/peptide/mL. Sorted nonresponding memory CD4+ T cells were CD40L-negative, CD69-negative, CD45RO-high. These HIV-1-infected adults initiated suppressive ART in chronic infection. Inclusion required CMV-positive serology and CD4+ counts above 400 cells/uL. Trimming pared 6 bases from V and 4 bases from J, leaving 10 bases between. The CDR3 is 13 amino acids. CDR1 and CDR2 from the germline V gene are KGHDR and SFDVKD. The libraries were made with immunoSEQ version 4 in survey mode. Template was genomic DNA at 10 ng/uL, with up to 1 ug used per sample. Sequencing used immunoSEQ multiplex PCR; TCRdb keeps in-frame clones, though not all of them. This table holds around 30,000 clones, roughly 82% found once.

V is TRBV24-1 and J is TRBJ2-3; no reliable D call. This sequence was found in an adult woman with HIV who was CMV-seropositive. The source material was CD4+ T cells sorted from PBMCs after roughly 18-hour stimulation, sampled from a patient who received antiretroviral therapy. The chain's CDR3 is CATSREMADTQYF. The CDR3 DNA reads as TGTGCCACCAGTCGTGAGATGGCAGATACGCAGTATTTT.